Below, one T cell receptor (beta chain) is given with its context. Sequencing was performed with immunoSEQ multiplex PCR; in TCRdb, only in-frame clones are kept and a portion is missing. The sample carries about 230,000 clones, roughly 84% recorded once. The sample originates from a study of blood T cell repertoires in COVID-19. This CDR3 has 16 amino acids. The germline V gene encodes CDR1 DFQATT and CDR2 SNEGSKA (reference sequence). V lost 3 bases, J lost 0 bases, and 16 bases lay in between. The receptor's source is a woman older than 75 with active or convalescent COVID-19. Sequenced: peripheral blood. This chain joins TRBV20-1 and TRBJ2-3; tentative D call: TRBD2 (6 bases). CDR3 region: CSASDDGSESTDTQYF. In DNA form, the CDR3 reads TGCAGTGCTAGTGATGACGGGAGCGAGAGCACAGATACGCAGTATTTT.